This TCR beta chain was documented in a study of cytotoxic CD8 clonotypes in ibrutinib-treated CLL. Comment on this clone: The antigen remains unidentified.

TCRdb's copy holds only in-frame clones and misses some; the assay was immunoSEQ multiplex PCR. The sample yields about 72,000 clones, more than 60% seen once. General study results and limits: Different sampling times were used for sustained-remission and progressing patients.

Germline loops: CDR1 MNHEY, CDR2 SVGAGI. The CDR3 extends over 14 amino acids. The germline V and J ends were trimmed by 6 bases and 0 bases, with 8 bases remaining between them. This receptor was taken from a human donor with chronic lymphocytic leukemia. V is TRBV6-5 and J is TRBJ2-2; D remains ambiguous. Specimen: PBMCs, collected after 12 months of ibrutinib treatment. CDR3 sequence: CASRPLTNTGELFF. The CDR3 nucleotides are TGTGCCAGCAGACCCCTGACGAACACCGGGGAGCTGTTTTTT.